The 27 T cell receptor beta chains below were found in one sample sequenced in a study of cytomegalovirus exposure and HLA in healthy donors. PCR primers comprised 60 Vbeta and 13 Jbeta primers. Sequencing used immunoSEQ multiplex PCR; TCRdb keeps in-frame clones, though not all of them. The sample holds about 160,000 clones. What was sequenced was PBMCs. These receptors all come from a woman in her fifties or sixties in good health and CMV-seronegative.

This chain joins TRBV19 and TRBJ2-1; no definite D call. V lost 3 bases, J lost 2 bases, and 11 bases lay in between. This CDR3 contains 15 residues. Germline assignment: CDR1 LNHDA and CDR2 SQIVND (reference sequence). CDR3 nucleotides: TGTGCCAGTAGTATCGGTCGTTCGCCCTACAATGAGCAGTTCTTC. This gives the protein CASSIGRSPYNEQFF. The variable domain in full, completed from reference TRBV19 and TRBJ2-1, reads DGGITQSPKYLFRKEGQNVTLSCEQNLNHDAMYWYRQDPGQGLRLIYYSQIVNDFQKGDIAEGYSVSREKKESFPLTVTSAQKNPTAFYLCASSIGRSPYNEQFFGPGTRLTVL.

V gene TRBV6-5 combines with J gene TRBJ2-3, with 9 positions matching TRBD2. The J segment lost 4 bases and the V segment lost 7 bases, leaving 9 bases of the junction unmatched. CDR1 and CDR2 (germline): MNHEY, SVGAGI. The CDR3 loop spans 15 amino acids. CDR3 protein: CASTPRAGGADTQYF. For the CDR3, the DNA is TGTGCCAGCACACCCCGAGCGGGGGGCGCAGATACGCAGTATTTT.

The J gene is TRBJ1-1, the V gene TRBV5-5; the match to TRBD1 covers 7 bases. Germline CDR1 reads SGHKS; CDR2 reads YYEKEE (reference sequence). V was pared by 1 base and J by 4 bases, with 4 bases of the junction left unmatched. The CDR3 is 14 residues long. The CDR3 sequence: CASSLRQGFTEAFF. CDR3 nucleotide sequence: TGTGCCAGCAGCTTGCGACAGGGCTTCACTGAAGCTTTCTTT. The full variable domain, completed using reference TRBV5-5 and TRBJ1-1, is DAGVTQSPTHLIKTRGQQVTLRCSPISGHKSVSWYQQVLGQGPQFIFQYYEKEERGRGNFPDRFSARQFPNYSSELNVNALLLGDSALYLCASSLRQGFTEAFFGQGTRLTVV.

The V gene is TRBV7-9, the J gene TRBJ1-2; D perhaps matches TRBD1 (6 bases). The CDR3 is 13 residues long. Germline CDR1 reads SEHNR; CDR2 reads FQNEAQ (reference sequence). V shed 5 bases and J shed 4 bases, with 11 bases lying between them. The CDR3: CASSQDRFYGYTF. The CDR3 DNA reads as TGTGCCAGCAGCCAAGACAGGTTCTATGGCTACACCTTC.

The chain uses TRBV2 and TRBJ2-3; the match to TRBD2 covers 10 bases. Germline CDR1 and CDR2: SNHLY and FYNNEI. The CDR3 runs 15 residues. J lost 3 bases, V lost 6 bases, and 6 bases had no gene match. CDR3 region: CASRRAGGPTDTQYF. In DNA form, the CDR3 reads TGTGCCAGCAGGAGAGCGGGGGGGCCAACAGATACGCAGTATTTT.

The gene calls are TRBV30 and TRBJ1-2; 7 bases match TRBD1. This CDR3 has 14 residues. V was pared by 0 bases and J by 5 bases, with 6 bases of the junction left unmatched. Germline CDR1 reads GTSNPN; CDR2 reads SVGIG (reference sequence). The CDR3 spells CAWSVRAGGYGYTF. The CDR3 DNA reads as TGTGCCTGGAGTGTAAGGGCAGGGGGTTATGGCTACACCTTC.

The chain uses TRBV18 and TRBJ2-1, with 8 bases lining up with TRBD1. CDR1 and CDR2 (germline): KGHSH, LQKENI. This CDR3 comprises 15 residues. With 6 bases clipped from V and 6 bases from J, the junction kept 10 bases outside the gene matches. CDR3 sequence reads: CASSRIGQGGNEQFF. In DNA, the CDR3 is TGTGCCAGCTCCCGGATCGGACAGGGAGGCAATGAGCAGTTCTTC.

Written as DNA, the CDR3 is TGTGCCAGCAGCTTGGGGACAGGGCTTGGCACTGAAGCTTTCTTT. This encodes CASSLGTGLGTEAFF. This chain links TRBV11-2 with TRBJ1-1, with 9 positions matching TRBD1. The CDR3 sequence is 15 residues long. After removal of 3 bases from V and 4 bases from J, the junction contained 6 bases not matched to a gene. Germline V gene data show CDR1 as SGHAT and CDR2 as FQNNGV.

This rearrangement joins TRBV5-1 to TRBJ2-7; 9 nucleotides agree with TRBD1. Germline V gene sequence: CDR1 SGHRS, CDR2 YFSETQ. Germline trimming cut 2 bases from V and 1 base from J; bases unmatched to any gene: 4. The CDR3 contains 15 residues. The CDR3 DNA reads TGCGCCAGCAGCTTCGGGGACAGGGTATCCTACGAGCAGTACTTC. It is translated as CASSFGDRVSYEQYF.

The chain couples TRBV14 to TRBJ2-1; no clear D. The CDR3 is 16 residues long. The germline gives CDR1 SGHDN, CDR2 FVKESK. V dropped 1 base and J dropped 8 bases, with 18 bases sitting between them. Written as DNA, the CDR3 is TGTGCCAGCAGCCAAGTGTTGACCAGCGTCTGGGATGAGCAGTTCTTC. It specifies CASSQVLTSVWDEQFF.

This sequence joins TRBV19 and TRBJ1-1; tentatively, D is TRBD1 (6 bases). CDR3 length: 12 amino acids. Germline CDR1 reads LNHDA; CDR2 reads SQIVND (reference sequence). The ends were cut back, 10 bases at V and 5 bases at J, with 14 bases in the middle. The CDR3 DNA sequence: TGTGCCATCCAGGGGTTTGGTACTGAAGCTTTCTTT. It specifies CAIQGFGTEAFF.

In nucleotides, the CDR3 is TGTGCCAGCTCACCGGACAACAGGGGCTCCTACGAGCAGTACTTC. It encodes CASSPDNRGSYEQYF. The V call is TRBV18, the J call TRBJ2-7, with 7 bases lining up with TRBD1. The germline gives CDR1 KGHSH, CDR2 LQKENI. The CDR3 totals 15 residues. The junction had 5 bases not matched to a gene; V was cut back by 3 bases and J by 0 bases.

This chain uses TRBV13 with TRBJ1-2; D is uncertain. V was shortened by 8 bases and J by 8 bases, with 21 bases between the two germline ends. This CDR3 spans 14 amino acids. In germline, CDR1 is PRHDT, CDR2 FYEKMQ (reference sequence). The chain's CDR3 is CASGHQARGGGYTF. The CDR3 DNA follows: TGTGCCAGCGGGCACCAGGCGCGAGGCGGGGGCTACACCTTC.

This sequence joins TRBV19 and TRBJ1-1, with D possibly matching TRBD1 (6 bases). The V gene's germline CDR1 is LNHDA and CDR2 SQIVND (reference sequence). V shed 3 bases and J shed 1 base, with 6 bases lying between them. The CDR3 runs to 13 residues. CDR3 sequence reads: CASSMDRNTEAFF. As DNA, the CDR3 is TGTGCCAGTAGTATGGACAGGAACACTGAAGCTTTCTTT.

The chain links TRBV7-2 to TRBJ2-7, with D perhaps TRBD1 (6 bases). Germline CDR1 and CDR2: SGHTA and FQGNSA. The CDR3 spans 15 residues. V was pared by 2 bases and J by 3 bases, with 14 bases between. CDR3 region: CASSLYQGPGYEQYF. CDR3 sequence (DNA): TGTGCCAGCAGCTTATATCAGGGGCCAGGCTACGAGCAGTACTTC.

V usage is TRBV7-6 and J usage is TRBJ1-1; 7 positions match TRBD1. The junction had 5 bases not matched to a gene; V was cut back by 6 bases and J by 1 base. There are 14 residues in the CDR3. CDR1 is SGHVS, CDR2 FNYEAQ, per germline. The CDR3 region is CASSPKGANTEAFF. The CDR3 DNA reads TGTGCCAGCAGTCCCAAGGGGGCGAACACTGAAGCTTTCTTT.

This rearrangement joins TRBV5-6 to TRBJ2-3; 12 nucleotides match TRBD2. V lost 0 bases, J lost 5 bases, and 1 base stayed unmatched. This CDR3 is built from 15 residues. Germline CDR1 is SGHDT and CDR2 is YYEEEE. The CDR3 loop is CASSLGLAGEDTQYF. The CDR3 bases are TGTGCCAGCAGCTTGGGACTAGCGGGGGAAGATACGCAGTATTTT. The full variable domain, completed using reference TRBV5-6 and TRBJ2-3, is DAGVTQSPTHLIKTRGQQVTLRCSPKSGHDTVSWYQQALGQGPQFIFQYYEEEERQRGNFPDRFSGHQFPNYSSELNVNALLLGDSALYLCASSLGLAGEDTQYFGPGTRLTVL.

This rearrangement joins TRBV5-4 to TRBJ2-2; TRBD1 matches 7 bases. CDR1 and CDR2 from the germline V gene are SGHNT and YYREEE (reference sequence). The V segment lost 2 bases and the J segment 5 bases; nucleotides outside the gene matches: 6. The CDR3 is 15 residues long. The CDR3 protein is CASSLVPTGTGELFF. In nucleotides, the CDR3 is TGTGCCAGCAGCTTAGTACCGACAGGGACCGGGGAGCTGTTTTTT.

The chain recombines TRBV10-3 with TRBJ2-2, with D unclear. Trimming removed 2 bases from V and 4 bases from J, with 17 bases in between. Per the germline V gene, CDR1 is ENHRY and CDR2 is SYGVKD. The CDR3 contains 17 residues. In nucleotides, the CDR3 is TGTGCCATCAGTGAGAGAAGCCTCGAAACTGTCACCGGGGAGCTGTTTTTT. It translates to CAISERSLETVTGELFF.

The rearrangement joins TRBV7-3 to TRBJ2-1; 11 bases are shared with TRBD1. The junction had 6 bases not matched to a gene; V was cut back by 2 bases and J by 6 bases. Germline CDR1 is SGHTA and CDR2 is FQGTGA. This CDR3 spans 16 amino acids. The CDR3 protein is CASSLFGTGGGNEQFF. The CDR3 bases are TGTGCCAGCAGCTTATTCGGGACAGGGGGGGGCAATGAGCAGTTCTTC. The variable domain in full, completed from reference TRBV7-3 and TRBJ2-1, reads GAGVSQTPSNKVTEKGKYVELRCDPISGHTALYWYRQSLGQGPEFLIYFQGTGAADDSGLPNDRFFAVRPEGSVSTLKIQRTERGDSAVYLCASSLFGTGGGNEQFFGPGTRLTVL.

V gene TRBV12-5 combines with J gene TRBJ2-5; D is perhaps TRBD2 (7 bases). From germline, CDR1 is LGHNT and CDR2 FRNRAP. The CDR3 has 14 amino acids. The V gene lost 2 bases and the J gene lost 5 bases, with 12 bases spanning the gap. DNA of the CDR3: TGTGCTAGTGGTTTGATACAGGGAGGGGAGACCCAGTACTTC. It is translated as CASGLIQGGETQYF.

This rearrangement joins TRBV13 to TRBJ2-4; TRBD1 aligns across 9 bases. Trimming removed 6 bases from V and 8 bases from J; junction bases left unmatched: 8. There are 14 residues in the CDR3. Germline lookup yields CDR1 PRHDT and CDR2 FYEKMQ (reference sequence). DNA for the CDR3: TGTGCCAGCAGTTTACAGGGGGCCGGGGACATTCAGTACTTC. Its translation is CASSLQGAGDIQYF.

The CDR3 loop reads CASSTRPLKEFYGYTF. The CDR3, as DNA: TGTGCCAGCAGCACCCGGCCCCTCAAGGAGTTTTATGGCTACACCTTC. This sequence joins TRBV21-1 and TRBJ1-2. TRBV21-1 constitutes a pseudogene. The CDR3 length is 16 residues.

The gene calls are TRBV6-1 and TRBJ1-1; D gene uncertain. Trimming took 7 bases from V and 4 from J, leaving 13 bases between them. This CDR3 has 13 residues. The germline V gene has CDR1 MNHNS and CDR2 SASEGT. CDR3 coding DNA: TGTGCCAGCACCGGCGGCGTCGGCACTGAAGCTTTCTTT. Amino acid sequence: CASTGGVGTEAFF.

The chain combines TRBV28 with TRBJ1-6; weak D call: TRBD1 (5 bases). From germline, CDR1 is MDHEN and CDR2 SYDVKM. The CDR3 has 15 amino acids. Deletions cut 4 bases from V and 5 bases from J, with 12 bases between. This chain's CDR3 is CASSSGSGDNSPLHF. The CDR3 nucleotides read TGTGCCAGCAGTTCAGGGTCTGGAGATAATTCACCCCTCCACTTT.

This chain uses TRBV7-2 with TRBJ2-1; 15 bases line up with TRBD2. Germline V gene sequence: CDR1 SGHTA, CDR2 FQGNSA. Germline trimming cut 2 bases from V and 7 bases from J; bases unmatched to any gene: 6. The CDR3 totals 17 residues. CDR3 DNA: TGTGCCAGCAGCTTAATCGGGACTAGCGGGGGGTTTAATGAGCAGTTCTTC. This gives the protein CASSLIGTSGGFNEQFF. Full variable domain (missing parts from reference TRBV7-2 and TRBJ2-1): GAGVSQSPSNKVTEKGKDVELRCDPISGHTALYWYRQSLGQGLEFLIYFQGNSAPDKSGLPSDRFSAERTGGSVSTLTIQRTQQEDSAVYLCASSLIGTSGGFNEQFFGPGTRLTVL.

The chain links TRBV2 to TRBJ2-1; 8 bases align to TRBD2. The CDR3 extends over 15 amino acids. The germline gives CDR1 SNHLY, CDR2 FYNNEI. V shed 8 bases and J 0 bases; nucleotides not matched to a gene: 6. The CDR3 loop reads CASAGGRSSYNEQFF. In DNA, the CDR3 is TGTGCCAGCGCGGGGGGCCGAAGCTCCTACAATGAGCAGTTCTTC.